The sequence of this T cell receptor beta chain was determined in a study of regulatory T cells in long-lasting Graves disease. For TCR beta, libraries came from iRepertoire HTBI primers and Arm-PCR of CDR3 regions. TCRdb re-called the multiplex PCR reads through MiXCR, storing one row per CDR3 protein. The table has roughly 420,000 distinct CDR3 sequences, roughly 15% seen once. V lost 8 bases, J lost 0 bases, and 9 bases lay in between. CDR3 size: 13 residues. Germline V gene lookup returns CDR1 ENHRY and CDR2 SYGVKD. The time point is: newly diagnosed GD, antithyroid drugs for less than 3 months. Following extraction of RNA from PBMCs, that RNA was used to make the TCR library. This sample also appeared in a second study, on T cells in Graves' hyperthyroidism and ophthalmopathy.

This receptor was identified in a woman between 18 and 29 years old with Graves disease. The specimen was peripheral blood mononuclear cells (PBMCs), collected at new diagnosis, from a patient treated with antithyroid drugs. The chain joins TRBV10-3 to TRBJ2-3, with D perhaps TRBD2 (6 bases). The CDR3 spells CAIRLVSTDTQYF. Here the CDR3 DNA reads TGTGCCATCCGACTAGTTAGCACAGATACGCAGTATTTT.